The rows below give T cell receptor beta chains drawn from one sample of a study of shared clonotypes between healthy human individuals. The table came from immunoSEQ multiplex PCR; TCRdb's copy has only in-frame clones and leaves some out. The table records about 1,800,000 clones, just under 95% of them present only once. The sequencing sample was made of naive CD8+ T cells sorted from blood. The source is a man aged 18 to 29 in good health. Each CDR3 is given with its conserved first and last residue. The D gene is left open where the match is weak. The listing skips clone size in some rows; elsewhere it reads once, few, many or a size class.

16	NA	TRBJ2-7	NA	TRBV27	CASSTSGGEVTYEQYF	TGTGCCAGCAGCACCTCAGGCGGGGAGGTGACCTACGAGCAGTACTTC
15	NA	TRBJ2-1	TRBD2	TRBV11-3	CASSSAGGSFNEQFF	TGTGCCAGCAGCTCCGCGGGGGGGAGTTTCAATGAGCAGTTCTTC
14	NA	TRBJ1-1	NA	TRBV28	CASSPLNEYTEAFF	TGTGCCAGCAGTCCCCTTAACGAATACACTGAAGCTTTCTTT
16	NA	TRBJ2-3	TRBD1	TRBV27	CASRNGTGNEADTQYF	TGTGCCAGCAGGAATGGGACAGGGAATGAAGCAGATACGCAGTATTTT
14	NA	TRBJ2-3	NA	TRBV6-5	CASSYSGGADTQYF	TGTGCCAGCAGTTACTCAGGGGGAGCAGATACGCAGTATTTT
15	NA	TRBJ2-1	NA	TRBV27	CASSFGGSPYNEQFF	TGTGCCAGCAGTTTTGGGGGGAGTCCTTACAATGAGCAGTTCTTC
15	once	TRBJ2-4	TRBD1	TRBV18	CASESDRGPGNIQYF	TGTGCCAGCGAATCGGACAGGGGGCCCGGAAACATTCAGTACTTC
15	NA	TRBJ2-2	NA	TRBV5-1	CASSFRGAGTGELFF	TGCGCCAGCAGCTTTCGGGGGGCCGGCACCGGGGAGCTGTTTTTT
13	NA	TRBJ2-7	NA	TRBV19	CASSWGQGYEQYF	TGTGCCAGTAGTTGGGGCCAGGGCTACGAGCAGTACTTC
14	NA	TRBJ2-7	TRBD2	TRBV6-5	CASSWREGSYEQYF	TGTGCCAGCAGTTGGCGGGAGGGCAGTTACGAGCAGTACTTC
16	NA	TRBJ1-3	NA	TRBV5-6	CASSLSIGGSGNTIYF	TGTGCCAGCAGCTTGTCAATAGGCGGCTCTGGAAACACCATATATTTT
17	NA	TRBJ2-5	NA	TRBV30	CAWSESQAPQCPETQYF	TGTGCCTGGAGTGAGTCTCAGGCTCCGCAGTGCCCAGAGACCCAGTACTTC
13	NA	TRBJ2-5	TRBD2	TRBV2	CASALAGEETQYF	TGTGCCAGCGCCCTGGCGGGAGAAGAGACCCAGTACTTC
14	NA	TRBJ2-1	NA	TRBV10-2	CASSVGGPPNEQFF	TGCGCCAGCAGTGTCGGGGGACCACCCAATGAGCAGTTCTTC
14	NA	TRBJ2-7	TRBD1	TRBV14	CASSQYRGSYEQYF	TGTGCCAGCAGCCAATACAGGGGATCCTACGAGCAGTACTTC
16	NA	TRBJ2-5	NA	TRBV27	CASSYSWGEVEETQYF	TGTGCCAGCAGTTATTCCTGGGGAGAGGTGGAAGAGACCCAGTACTTC
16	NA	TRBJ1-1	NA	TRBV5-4	CASSLGVMGRNTEAFF	TGTGCCAGCAGCTTGGGCGTAATGGGGAGGAACACTGAAGCTTTCTTT
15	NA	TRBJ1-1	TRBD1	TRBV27	CASNSGQGAITEAFF	TGTGCCAGCAACTCCGGACAGGGGGCTATCACTGAAGCTTTCTTT
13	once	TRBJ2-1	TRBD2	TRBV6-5	CASSPGLAGGQFF	TGTGCCAGCAGTCCGGGACTAGCGGGGGGACAGTTCTTC
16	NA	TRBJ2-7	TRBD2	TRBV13	CASSSGLAGGPGEQYF	TGTGCCAGCAGCTCTGGACTAGCGGGGGGGCCGGGCGAGCAGTACTTC
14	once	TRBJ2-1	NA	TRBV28	CASLTRDGNREQFF	TGTGCCAGCCTTACTCGGGACGGTAATCGCGAGCAGTTCTTC
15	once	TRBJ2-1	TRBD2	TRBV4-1	CASSTHLKRGGEQFF	TGCGCCAGCAGCACCCACCTTAAGCGGGGGGGTGAGCAGTTCTTC
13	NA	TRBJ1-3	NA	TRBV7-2	CASSFTSGNTIYF	TGTGCCAGCAGCTTTACCTCTGGAAACACCATATATTTT
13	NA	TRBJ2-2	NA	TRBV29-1	CSVEDLATGELFF	TGCAGCGTTGAAGATTTAGCCACCGGGGAGCTGTTTTTT
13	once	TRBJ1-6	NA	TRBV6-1	CASSEEGNSPLHF	TGTGCCAGCAGTGAAGAAGGCAATTCACCCCTCCACTTT
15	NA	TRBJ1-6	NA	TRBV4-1	CASSQAHRENSPLHF	TGCGCCAGCAGCCAAGCCCACAGAGAGAATTCACCCCTCCACTTT
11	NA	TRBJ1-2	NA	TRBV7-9	CASSPGYGYTF	TGTGCCAGCAGCCCCGGGTATGGCTACACCTTC
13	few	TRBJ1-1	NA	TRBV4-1	CASSQTLGTEAFF	TGCGCCAGCAGCCAGACACTAGGCACTGAAGCTTTCTTT
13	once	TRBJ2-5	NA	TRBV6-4	CASSGGLGETQYF	TGTGCCAGCAGTGGGGGGCTGGGAGAGACCCAGTACTTC
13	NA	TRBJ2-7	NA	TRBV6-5	CASIEPSGYEQYF	TGTGCCAGCATCGAACCATCTGGATACGAGCAGTACTTC
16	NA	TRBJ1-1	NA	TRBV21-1	CASSKSGTPRGTEAFF	TGTGCCAGCAGCAAGAGTGGGACCCCGAGAGGCACTGAAGCTTTCTTT
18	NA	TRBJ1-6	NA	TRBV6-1	CASSEADWRGAYNSPLHF	TGTGCCAGCAGTGAAGCCGACTGGCGAGGGGCCTATAATTCACCCCTCCACTTT
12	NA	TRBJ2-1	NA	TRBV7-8	CASSHHYNEQFF	TGTGCCAGCAGCCACCATTACAATGAGCAGTTCTTC
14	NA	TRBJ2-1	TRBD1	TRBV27	CASSTQGAYNEQFF	TGTGCCAGCAGTACACAGGGGGCCTACAATGAGCAGTTCTTC
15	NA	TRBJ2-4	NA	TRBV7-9	CASSHSGPPGNIQYF	TGTGCCAGCAGCCACTCGGGACCGCCAGGGAACATTCAGTACTTC
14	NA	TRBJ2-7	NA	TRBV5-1	CASSLDRVGYEQYF	TGCGCCAGCAGCTTGGACAGGGTAGGCTACGAGCAGTACTTC
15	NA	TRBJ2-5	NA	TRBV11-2	CASSLGGSFKETQYF	TGTGCCAGCAGCTTAGGGGGGTCCTTTAAAGAGACCCAGTACTTC
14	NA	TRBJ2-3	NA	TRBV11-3	CASSLEQSADTQYF	TGTGCCAGCAGCTTAGAGCAGAGCGCAGATACGCAGTATTTT
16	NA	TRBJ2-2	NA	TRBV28	CASDTRSFLNTGELFF	TGTGCCAGCGACACCAGGTCTTTCTTGAACACCGGGGAGCTGTTTTTT
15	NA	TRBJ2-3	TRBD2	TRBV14	CASSPRGDGTDTQYF	TGTGCCAGCAGCCCTCGGGGGGACGGCACAGATACGCAGTATTTT
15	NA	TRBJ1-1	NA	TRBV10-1	CASSESGVTNTEAFF	TGCGCCAGCAGTGAGTCTGGGGTCACGAACACTGAAGCTTTCTTT
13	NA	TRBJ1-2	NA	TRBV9	CASSVAQNYGYTF	TGTGCCAGCAGCGTAGCGCAAAACTATGGCTACACCTTC
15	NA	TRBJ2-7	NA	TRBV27	CASSLGNDRSYEQYF	TGTGCCAGCAGTTTGGGGAACGACAGGAGCTACGAGCAGTACTTC
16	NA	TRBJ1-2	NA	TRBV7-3	CASSYGFGSGDYGYTF	TGTGCCAGCAGCTACGGGTTCGGGAGTGGAGACTATGGCTACACCTTC
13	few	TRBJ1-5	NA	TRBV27	CASSFDSNQPQHF	TGTGCCAGCAGTTTTGACAGCAATCAGCCCCAGCATTTT
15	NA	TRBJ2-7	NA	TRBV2	CASSESLEVSYEQYF	TGTGCCAGCAGTGAAAGTCTGGAGGTCTCCTACGAGCAGTACTTC
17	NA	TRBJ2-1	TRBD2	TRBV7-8	CASSLVLAGVSYNEQFF	TGTGCCAGCAGCTTAGTGTTAGCGGGAGTGTCCTACAATGAGCAGTTCTTC
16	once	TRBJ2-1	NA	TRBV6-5	CASSYSAGEKYNEQFF	TGTGCCAGCAGTTACTCGGCAGGGGAAAAATACAATGAGCAGTTCTTC
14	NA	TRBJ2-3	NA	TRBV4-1	CASSQDAAGDTQYF	TGCGCCAGCAGCCAAGATGCGGCTGGAGATACGCAGTATTTT
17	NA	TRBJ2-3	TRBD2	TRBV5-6	CASSGTSGPSSTDTQYF	TGTGCCAGCAGCGGGACTAGCGGGCCCTCTAGCACAGATACGCAGTATTTT